Listed below are T cell receptor beta chains from one sample, sequenced in a study of cytomegalovirus exposure and HLA in healthy donors. Assay used: immunoSEQ multiplex PCR; TCRdb lists only in-frame clones, some missing. The repertoire holds 200,000 to 250,000 clones, with about 70% as singletons. Material for sequencing was PBMCs. Receptor source: a man in his forties in good health and CMV-seropositive. CDR3s include the opening cysteine and the closing phenylalanine or tryptophan. The D gene is left open where the match is weak. Not all rows give a size; the values are once, few, many and, for expanded clones, a class.

TRBV9	NA	TRBJ1-6	15	NA	CASSVESSYNSPLHF	TGTGCCAGCAGCGTAGAGAGCTCCTATAATTCACCCCTCCACTTT
TRBV28	NA	TRBJ1-2	13	TRBD1	CASMLQGSYGYTF	TGTGCCAGCATGCTACAGGGGAGCTATGGCTACACCTTC
TRBV15	NA	TRBJ2-7	11	NA	CATDYRDEQYF	TGTGCCACTGACTACAGGGACGAGCAGTACTTC
TRBV7-9	NA	TRBJ2-7	14	TRBD1	CASSGPGTGEKQYF	TGTGCCAGCAGCGGGCCGGGAACAGGGGAAAAGCAGTACTTC
TRBV28	NA	TRBJ2-7	13	NA	CASSLYLSYEQYF	TGTGCCAGCAGTTTATATCTGTCCTACGAGCAGTACTTC
TRBV2	NA	TRBJ2-2	12	NA	CASRSEPGELFF	TGTGCCAGCAGATCGGAGCCCGGGGAGCTGTTTTTT
TRBV19	NA	TRBJ2-2	11	NA	CASKETGELFF	TGTGCCAGCAAGGAGACCGGGGAGCTGTTTTTT
TRBV4-3	NA	TRBJ1-4	15	NA	CASSRAGFTNEKLFF	TGCGCCAGCAGCCGTGCAGGGTTCACTAATGAAAAACTGTTTTTT
TRBV7-8	NA	TRBJ1-2	13	TRBD1	CASSRGQDLGYTF	TGTGCCAGCAGCCGAGGACAGGATCTAGGCTACACCTTC
TRBV18	NA	TRBJ1-6	14	NA	CASSPQEGRSPLHF	TGTGCCAGCTCACCACAGGAGGGGAGGTCACCCCTCCACTTT
TRBV19	few	TRBJ1-4	12	NA	CASSPREEKLFF	TGTGCCAGTAGCCCGAGGGAGGAAAAACTGTTTTTT
TRBV6-1	NA	TRBJ2-1	16	TRBD2	CASRETSGGAANEQFF	TGTGCCAGCAGAGAAACTAGCGGGGGGGCGGCCAATGAGCAGTTCTTC
TRBV6-1	NA	TRBJ2-7	13	TRBD1	CASRGDRDHEQYF	TGTGCCAGCAGAGGGGACAGGGATCACGAGCAGTACTTC
TRBV11-2	NA	TRBJ2-1	16	TRBD2	CASSLGGGASYNEQFF	TGTGCCAGCAGCTTGGGCGGGGGGGCGTCCTACAATGAGCAGTTCTTC
TRBV9	NA	TRBJ2-1	16	TRBD2	CASSVAGVAGGHEQFF	TGTGCCAGCAGCGTAGCGGGGGTAGCGGGGGGACATGAGCAGTTCTTC
TRBV2	few	TRBJ2-3	15	NA	CASRPVLRGVDTQYF	TGTGCCAGCAGGCCTGTCTTGCGGGGTGTTGATACGCAGTATTTT
TRBV29-1	NA	TRBJ1-1	14	NA	CSASRGVSSTEAFF	TGCAGCGCCTCCCGGGGGGTGAGCAGCACTGAAGCTTTCTTT
TRBV4-1	once	TRBJ2-3	15	TRBD1	CASSQGRGRADTQYF	TGCGCCAGCAGCCAGGGCAGGGGGCGCGCAGATACGCAGTATTTT
TRBV5-1	NA	TRBJ2-7	15	TRBD1	CASSLVQDRGYEQYF	TGCGCCAGCAGCTTGGTCCAGGACAGGGGCTACGAGCAGTACTTC
TRBV6-5	NA	TRBJ1-6	14	NA	CAGSLQGFRSPLHF	TGTGCCGGCAGTTTGCAGGGATTTCGTTCACCCCTCCACTTT
TRBV4-1	NA	TRBJ1-5	16	TRBD1	CASSQTGPGGNQPQHF	TGCGCCAGCAGCCAGACAGGGCCCGGGGGCAATCAGCCCCAGCATTTT
TRBV13	NA	TRBJ2-3	13	NA	CASSPDSKDTQYF	TGTGCCAGCAGCCCGGACTCGAAAGATACGCAGTATTTT
TRBV18	NA	TRBJ2-7	13	TRBD1	CASSQQGTYEQYF	TGTGCCAGCTCACAACAGGGGACCTACGAGCAGTACTTC
TRBV2	NA	TRBJ2-7	13	NA	CASSGRQFYEQYF	TGTGCCAGCAGTGGGCGGCAGTTCTACGAGCAGTACTTC
TRBV9	NA	TRBJ2-3	15	TRBD1	CASSVDGDRADTQYF	TGTGCCAGCAGCGTAGATGGGGACAGGGCAGATACGCAGTATTTT
TRBV6-6	NA	TRBJ2-1	12	NA	CASSYSADEQFF	TGTGCCAGCAGTTACAGCGCGGATGAGCAGTTCTTC
TRBV6-1	few	TRBJ1-1	14	NA	CASSEGGWRGVAFF	TGTGCCAGCAGTGAAGGGGGTTGGAGGGGTGTAGCTTTCTTT
TRBV19	NA	TRBJ2-5	17	TRBD2	CASSLRTSGGAGETQYF	TGTGCCAGTAGCCTCAGGACTAGCGGGGGGGCCGGAGAGACCCAGTACTTC
TRBV18	NA	TRBJ2-7	13	TRBD2	CASSPSGDYEQYF	TGTGCCAGCTCACCAAGCGGGGACTACGAGCAGTACTTC
TRBV28	NA	TRBJ1-5	15	NA	CASSLGQAGRQPQHF	TGTGCCAGCAGTTTAGGGCAGGCCGGTCGTCAGCCCCAGCATTTT
TRBV10-1	NA	TRBJ1-5	13	NA	CASIRTPPWPQHF	TGCGCCAGCATTAGGACACCACCTTGGCCCCAGCATTTT
TRBV5-1	NA	TRBJ2-3	14	NA	CASSLERGTDTQYF	TGCGCCAGCAGCTTGGAGAGGGGGACAGATACGCAGTATTTT
TRBV9	NA	TRBJ2-4	15	TRBD2	CASSVAGGAKNIQYF	TGTGCCAGCAGCGTAGCGGGGGGGGCCAAAAACATTCAGTACTTC
TRBV7-9	few	TRBJ2-7	16	TRBD2	CASSLKSPGRKEEQYF	TGTGCCAGCAGCTTAAAGAGCCCCGGGAGGAAGGAAGAGCAGTACTTC
TRBV5-1	NA	TRBJ1-2	15	NA	CASSPAGDTYYGYTF	TGCGCCAGCAGCCCCGCGGGGGACACCTACTATGGCTACACCTTC
TRBV15	few	TRBJ1-2	14	TRBD1	CATSSARGPYGYTF	TGTGCCACCAGTTCGGCTAGGGGGCCATATGGCTACACCTTC
TRBV6-4	few	TRBJ1-1	15	NA	CASSYSSGGNTEAFF	TGTGCCAGCAGTTACTCGAGTGGAGGTAACACTGAAGCTTTCTTT
TRBV15	few	TRBJ2-7	14	TRBD1	CATKLHGTAYEQYF	TGTGCCACCAAGTTACACGGGACAGCCTACGAGCAGTACTTC
TRBV28	NA	TRBJ1-3	15	NA	CASASGSFSGNTIYF	TGTGCCAGCGCTTCAGGAAGCTTCTCTGGAAACACCATATATTTT
TRBV6-5	NA	TRBJ1-5	15	NA	CASSYSGQSNQPQHF	TGTGCCAGCAGTTACTCAGGACAGTCGAATCAGCCCCAGCATTTT
TRBV11-1	few	TRBJ1-1	12	TRBD1	CASSSRTGEAFF	TGTGCCAGCAGCTCCCGGACAGGTGAAGCTTTCTTT
TRBV11-2	NA	TRBJ2-5	13	NA	CASSLQGQETQYF	TGTGCCAGCAGCCTACAGGGCCAAGAGACCCAGTACTTC
TRBV4-2	once	TRBJ1-6	13	NA	CASGGHNNSPLHF	TGTGCCAGCGGTGGACATAATAATTCACCCCTCCACTTT
TRBV5-1	NA	TRBJ1-2	13	TRBD1	CASRPGTDSSYTF	TGCGCCAGCAGGCCCGGGACAGACTCGAGCTACACCTTC
TRBV28	NA	TRBJ2-7	14	TRBD1	CASSSTGSRYEQYF	TGTGCCAGCAGTTCGACAGGGTCAAGGTACGAGCAGTACTTC